This T cell receptor beta chain was found in a study of response to subunit inactivated influenza vaccine. V gave up 1 base and J gave up 14 bases, with 15 bases separating them. The CDR3 extends over 13 amino acids. Per the germline V gene, CDR1 is SGHVS and CDR2 is FNYEAQ. TCRdb re-called the RT-PCR reads through MiXCR, storing one row per CDR3 protein. This sample has approximately 530,000 distinct CDR3 sequences, with approximately 7.1% found just once. This clonotype was detected only a few times. The antigen is not known. Study-wide points: With each seasonal influenza vaccination, the authors suggested, few new T cells are recruited.

The input for sequencing was PBMCs from blood, taken around 2 years after vaccination. The receptor's source is a man between 50 and 70 years old who received an inactivated influenza vaccine. The chain uses TRBV7-6 and TRBJ1-5, with D perhaps matching TRBD1 (6 bases). CDR3 coding DNA: TGTGCCAGCAGCTTAGGGGAACAGGGACTTAAGCATTTT. As protein: CASSLGEQGLKHF.